This TCR beta chain was documented in a study of post-analysis software for immune sequencing data. About the research overall: Relapsing-remitting, secondary progressive and progressive-relapsing multiple sclerosis were all included among the disease courses.

The CDR3 is made up of 13 amino acids. The germline V and J ends were trimmed by 4 bases and 6 bases, with 13 bases remaining between them. Germline CDR1 SGHRS, CDR2 YFSETQ. Unique molecular identifiers were built into the TCR beta cDNA libraries. TCRdb re-called the PCR reads with MiXCR, one entry per CDR3 protein. The table lists 450,000 to 650,000 distinct CDR3 sequences, about 40% of them singletons. Study-wide points: Relative to controls, patients had about five TRBV segments at higher frequency, with TRBV5-6, TRBV5-1 and TRBV20-1 among these. Multiple sclerosis was associated with a significant reduction in normalized Chao1 diversity relative to controls.

Comments on this clonotype: Its cognate antigen is unknown.

This receptor was identified in a girl under 18 with multiple sclerosis. Sample: blood. The rearrangement links TRBV5-1 to TRBJ1-2; perhaps TRBD1 as D (5 bases). For the CDR3, the DNA is TGCGCCAGCAGCCAGACAGAATTGGATGGCTACACCTTC. Translating it yields CASSQTELDGYTF.